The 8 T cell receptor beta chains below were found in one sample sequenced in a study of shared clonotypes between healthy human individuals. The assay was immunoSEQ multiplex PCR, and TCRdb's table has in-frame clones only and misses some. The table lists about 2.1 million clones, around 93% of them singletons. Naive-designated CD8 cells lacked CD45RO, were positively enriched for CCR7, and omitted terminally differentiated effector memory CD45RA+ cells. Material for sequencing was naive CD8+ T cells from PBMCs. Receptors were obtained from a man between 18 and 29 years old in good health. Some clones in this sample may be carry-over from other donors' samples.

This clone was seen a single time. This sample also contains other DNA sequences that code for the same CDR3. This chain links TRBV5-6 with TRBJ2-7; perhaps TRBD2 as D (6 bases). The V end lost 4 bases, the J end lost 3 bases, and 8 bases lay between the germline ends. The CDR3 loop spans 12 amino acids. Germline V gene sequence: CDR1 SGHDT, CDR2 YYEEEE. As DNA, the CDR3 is TGTGCCAGCAGCCTCGGGGGCTACGAGCAGTACTTC. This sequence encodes CASSLGGYEQYF.

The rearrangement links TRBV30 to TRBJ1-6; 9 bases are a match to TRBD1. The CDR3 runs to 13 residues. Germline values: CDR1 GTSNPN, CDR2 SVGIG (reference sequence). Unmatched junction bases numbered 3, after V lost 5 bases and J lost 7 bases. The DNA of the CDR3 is TGTGCCTGGGGGGGACAGGGAAATTCACCCCTCCACTTT. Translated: CAWGGQGNSPLHF. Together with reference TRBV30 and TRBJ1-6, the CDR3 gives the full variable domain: SQTIHQWPATLVQPVGSPLSLECTVEGTSNPNLYWYRQAAGRGLQLLFYSVGIGQISSEVPQNLSASRPQDRQFILSSKKLLLSDSGFYLCAWGGQGNSPLHFGNGTRLTVT.

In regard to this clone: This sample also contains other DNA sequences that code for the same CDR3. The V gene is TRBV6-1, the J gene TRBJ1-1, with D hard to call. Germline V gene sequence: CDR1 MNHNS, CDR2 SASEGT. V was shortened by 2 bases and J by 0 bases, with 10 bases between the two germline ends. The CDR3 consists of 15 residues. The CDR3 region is CASSERTGLNTEAFF. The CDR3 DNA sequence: TGTGCCAGCAGTGAACGGACGGGTTTGAACACTGAAGCTTTCTTT.

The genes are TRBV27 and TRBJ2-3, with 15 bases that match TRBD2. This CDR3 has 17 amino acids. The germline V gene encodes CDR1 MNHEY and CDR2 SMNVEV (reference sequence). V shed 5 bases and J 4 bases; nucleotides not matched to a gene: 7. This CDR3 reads CASSVPWTSGRADTQYF. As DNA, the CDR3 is TGTGCCAGCAGTGTACCATGGACTAGCGGGAGGGCAGATACGCAGTATTTT.

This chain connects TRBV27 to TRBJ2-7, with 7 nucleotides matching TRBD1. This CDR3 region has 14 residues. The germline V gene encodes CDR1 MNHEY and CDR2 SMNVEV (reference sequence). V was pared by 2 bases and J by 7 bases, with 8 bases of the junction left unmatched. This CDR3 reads CASSLTGAHGEQYF. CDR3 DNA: TGTGCCAGCAGTTTAACAGGGGCCCATGGGGAGCAGTACTTC.

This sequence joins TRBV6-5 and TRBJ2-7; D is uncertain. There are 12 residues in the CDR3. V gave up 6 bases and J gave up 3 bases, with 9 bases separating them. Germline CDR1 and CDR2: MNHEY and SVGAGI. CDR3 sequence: CASRGSLYEQYF. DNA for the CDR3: TGTGCCAGCAGGGGGTCTCTCTACGAGCAGTACTTC.

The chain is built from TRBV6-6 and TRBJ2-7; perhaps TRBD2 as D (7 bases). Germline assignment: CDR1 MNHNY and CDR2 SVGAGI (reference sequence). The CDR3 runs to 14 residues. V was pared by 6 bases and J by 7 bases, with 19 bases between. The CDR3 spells CASRHRAGAVEQYF. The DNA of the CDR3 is TGTGCCAGCAGGCACCGGGCGGGGGCGGTTGAGCAGTACTTC.

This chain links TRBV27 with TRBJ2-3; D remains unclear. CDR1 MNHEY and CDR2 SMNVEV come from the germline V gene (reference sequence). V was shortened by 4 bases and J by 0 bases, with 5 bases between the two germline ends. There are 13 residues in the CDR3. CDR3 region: CASSYRSTDTQYF. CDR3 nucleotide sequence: TGTGCCAGCAGTTATAGAAGCACAGATACGCAGTATTTT.